The present T cell receptor (beta chain) was sequenced within a study of blood T cell repertoires in COVID-19. Study as a whole: Specimens from acute and convalescent COVID-19 originated in the United States, Italy and Spain.

V was clipped by 3 bases and J by 5 bases; unmatched bases: 8. Germline values: CDR1 KGHSH, CDR2 LQKENI. This CDR3 region has 16 residues. Using immunoSEQ multiplex PCR, the repertoire was profiled, and TCRdb retains in-frame clones only, with some absent. There are about 390,000 clones in the sample; about 89% occur only once, and 2% to 2.5% lies in the top ten. This chain uses TRBV18 with TRBJ2-3; 10 bases map to TRBD2. The sample consisted of peripheral blood. The sequence was obtained from a woman aged 60-75 years with COVID-19, enrolled during active disease. CDR3: CASSPPGVAGGDTQYF. Here the CDR3 DNA reads TGTGCCAGCTCACCGCCGGGGGTAGCGGGAGGAGATACGCAGTATTTT.